This entry lists 21 T cell receptor beta chains sequenced from one sample in a study of shared clonotypes between healthy human individuals. Produced via immunoSEQ multiplex PCR; TCRdb's table is partial and in-frame only. The profile shows some 100,000 clones, around 68% of them singletons. Sequenced: memory CD8+ T cells sorted from blood. Indicated subset: CD45RO+ cells pooled with CCR7-negative TemRA cells. These receptors were collected from a woman in her thirties in good health.

The chain carries TRBV7-9 and TRBJ2-7; a possible D gene is TRBD2 (7 bases). There are 16 residues in the CDR3. V shed 1 base and J shed 2 bases, with 15 bases lying between them. CDR1 and CDR2 (germline): SEHNR, FQNEAQ (reference sequence). For the CDR3, the DNA is TGTGCCAGCAGCTTAGACGTGCGGGGGCTACCCTACGAGCAGTACTTC. This gives the protein CASSLDVRGLPYEQYF.

CDR3 bases: TGTGCCAGCAGTGAATGGGACAGTATACTTACCGTTATCGTCTCCTACGAGCAGTACTTC. This gives the protein CASSEWDSILTVIVSYEQYF. V gene TRBV6-1 combines with J gene TRBJ2-7; 7 bases align to TRBD1. This CDR3 region has 20 residues. Germline CDR1 reads MNHNS; CDR2 reads SASEGT. Trimming removed 2 bases from V and 0 bases from J; junction bases left unmatched: 19.

V and J are TRBV19 and TRBJ1-4; weak D call: TRBD1 (5 bases). The CDR3 consists of 13 residues. V was pared by 4 bases and J by 7 bases, with 10 bases between. Looked up from germline, CDR1 is LNHDA and CDR2 is SQIVND (reference sequence). The CDR3: CASSRGAGEKLFF. The CDR3, as DNA: TGTGCCAGTAGTAGGGGCGCGGGTGAAAAACTGTTTTTT.

In this sample, this clone turned up once. The V call is TRBV7-8, the J call TRBJ2-5; 8 bases align to TRBD1. This CDR3 is built from 14 residues. In germline, CDR1 is SGHVS, CDR2 FQNEAQ. The junction had 9 bases not matched to a gene; V was cut back by 5 bases and J by 7 bases. This CDR3 reads CASSTQGGRSTQYF. As DNA, the CDR3 is TGTGCCAGCAGCACACAGGGGGGACGGTCGACCCAGTACTTC.

The chain is built from TRBV12-2 and TRBJ1-2. TRBV12-2 is flagged as a pseudogene. This CDR3 comprises 14 residues. CDR3 nucleotides: TGTGCAAGTCGCCCTCCACGAAAGACCTATGGCTACACCTTC. Protein product: CASRPPRKTYGYTF.

The chain is built from TRBV5-1 and TRBJ2-7, with 9 positions matching TRBD2. Germline trimming cut 3 bases from V and 6 bases from J; bases unmatched to any gene: 13. The germline gives CDR1 SGHRS, CDR2 YFSETQ. The CDR3 totals 16 residues. The DNA of the CDR3 is TGCGCCAGCAGCTGGGCTGCCGCGGGGGGGGTCCCCGAGCAGTACTTC. The encoded protein is CASSWAAAGGVPEQYF.

In DNA, the CDR3 is TGTGCCAGCAGCTCGATAAACTCCTACAATGAGCAGTTCTTC. Translated, it gives CASSSINSYNEQFF. The chain uses TRBV2 and TRBJ2-1; D gene uncertain. Germline CDR1 is SNHLY and CDR2 is FYNNEI. V was clipped by 6 bases and J by 0 bases, with 9 bases between them. This CDR3 spans 14 amino acids.

This chain connects TRBV5-4 to TRBJ2-6, with 7 positions matching TRBD2. Germline V gene data show CDR1 as SGHNT and CDR2 as YYREEE (reference sequence). The J segment lost 4 bases and the V segment lost 3 bases, leaving 4 bases of the junction unmatched. The CDR3 covers 15 residues. The DNA of the CDR3 is TGTGCCAGCAGCTGGGGGGGTGGCGGGGCCAACGTCCTGACTTTC. Encoded protein: CASSWGGGGANVLTF.

The rearrangement joins TRBV11-2 to TRBJ2-3; D possibly corresponds to TRBD2 (6 bases). This CDR3 comprises 18 residues. Germline V CDR1 and CDR2: SGHAT, FQNNGV. V was cut by 1 base and J by 5 bases, with 22 bases left in between. The CDR3 region is CASSLGVMVAERRDTQYF. Here the CDR3 DNA reads TGTGCCAGCAGCTTAGGGGTTATGGTAGCGGAGCGCCGAGATACGCAGTATTTT. The variable domain in full, with the rest retrieved from reference TRBV11-2 and TRBJ2-3, is EAGVAQSPRYKIIEKRQSVAFWCNPISGHATLYWYQQILGQGPKLLIQFQNNGVVDDSQLPKDRFSAERLKGVDSTLKIQPAKLEDSAVYLCASSLGVMVAERRDTQYFGPGTRLTVL.

This chain uses TRBV6-5 with TRBJ2-7, with 9 bases that match TRBD2. V trimming: 6 bases; J trimming: 7 bases; junction bases outside the gene matches: 7. This CDR3 has 13 amino acids. Germline V lookup: CDR1 MNHEY, CDR2 SVGAGI. The CDR3 here is CASRLAGAGEQYF. CDR3 DNA: TGTGCCAGCAGATTAGCGGGAGCGGGGGAGCAGTACTTC.

This rearrangement joins TRBV2 to TRBJ1-5; 10 bases line up with TRBD1. The ends lost 4 bases at V and 9 bases at J; junction bases unmatched: 9. Germline lookup yields CDR1 SNHLY and CDR2 FYNNEI. The CDR3 runs to 15 residues. The CDR3 nucleotides read TGTGCCAGCAGTGCAGAGGGACAGGGGCAATCGCCCCAGCATTTT. Residues: CASSAEGQGQSPQHF.

This clone was seen a few times. The chain links TRBV2 to TRBJ2-3; 10 nucleotides agree with TRBD2. The trim removed 2 bases at V and 5 bases at J, leaving 7 bases unmatched. CDR1 and CDR2 from the germline V gene are SNHLY and FYNNEI. This CDR3 comprises 16 residues. The CDR3 DNA reads as TGTGCCAGCAGTGAAAGGTCTAGCGGGAGTTTAGATACGCAGTATTTT. Translating it yields CASSERSSGSLDTQYF.

This rearrangement joins TRBV28 to TRBJ1-1; D may be TRBD1 (5 bases). Germline V gene sequence: CDR1 MDHEN, CDR2 SYDVKM. The CDR3 is 13 amino acids. Trimming cost V 7 bases and J 5 bases, with 14 bases left between them. The CDR3 here is CASNSQVVTEAFF. CDR3 bases: TGTGCCAGCAACTCACAGGTGGTGACTGAAGCTTTCTTT.

This clone has only a few counts. The genes are TRBV25-1 and TRBJ2-5; tentatively, D is TRBD1 (5 bases). V was cut by 4 bases and J by 2 bases, with 11 bases left in between. Looked up from germline, CDR1 is MGHDK and CDR2 is SYGVNS. There are 14 residues in the CDR3. The CDR3 DNA follows: TGTGCCAGCAGTGCCCGGACAAGTCAAGAGACCCAGTACTTC. Translation: CASSARTSQETQYF.

The chain employs TRBV19 and TRBJ2-1; D gene uncertain. Germline CDR1 and CDR2: LNHDA and SQIVND (reference sequence). V lost 4 bases and J lost 7, with 11 bases in between. There are 13 residues in the CDR3. CDR3 region: CASSRPCSNEQFF. For the CDR3, the DNA is TGTGCCAGTAGTAGGCCCTGCTCGAATGAGCAGTTCTTC.

This clone appeared a few times. The genes are TRBV5-6 and TRBJ1-2, with TRBD1 matching over 12 bases. The V and J ends lost 4 bases and 7 bases, in that order; junction bases with no gene match: 8. Germline assignment: CDR1 SGHDT and CDR2 YYEEEE. The CDR3 loop spans 15 amino acids. Here the CDR3 reads CASSLRKGQGAGYTF. In DNA form, the CDR3 reads TGTGCCAGCAGCCTCCGAAAGGGACAGGGGGCTGGCTACACCTTC.

CDR3 nucleotides: TGCGCCAGCAGCCGACCCAGGGGGCGCGGCACAGATACGCAGTATTTT. This codes for CASSRPRGRGTDTQYF. The chain has TRBV4-1 and TRBJ2-3; the match to TRBD1 covers 8 bases. V dropped 4 bases and J dropped 1; count of bases not matched to a gene: 7. The germline CDR1 and CDR2 sequences are MGHRA and YSYEKL. The CDR3 spans 16 residues.

The rearrangement joins TRBV2 to TRBJ2-1; 9 bases line up with TRBD2. The CDR3 has 16 residues. Trimming removed 7 bases from V and 3 bases from J; junction bases left unmatched: 10. Germline V lookup: CDR1 SNHLY, CDR2 FYNNEI. CDR3 in amino acids: CASNRGRLADYNEQFF. The CDR3, as DNA: TGTGCCAGCAACAGGGGTCGACTAGCGGACTACAATGAGCAGTTCTTC.

This clone was counted between two and nine times. This chain joins TRBV29-1 and TRBJ2-7, with 11 bases lining up with TRBD2. Germline CDR1 reads SQVTM; CDR2 reads ANQGSEA. The CDR3 spans 12 residues. The trim removed 6 bases at V and 3 bases at J, leaving 1 base unmatched. CDR3 protein: CSVGTSGYEQYF. CDR3 coding DNA: TGCAGCGTCGGGACTAGCGGCTACGAGCAGTACTTC.

This rearrangement joins TRBV19 to TRBJ2-1, with TRBD1 as a possible D gene (6 bases). Trimming shortened V by 6 bases and J by 3 bases, and 30 bases separated the two germline ends. Germline CDR1 and CDR2: LNHDA and SQIVND (reference sequence). CDR3 length equals 20 residues. For the CDR3, the DNA is TGTGCCAGTAGGGGGCACCCGACCAGAACCGGGACAACCGTCTACAATGAGCAGTTCTTC. It codes for CASRGHPTRTGTTVYNEQFF.

In its sample, this clone ranks as medium-sized. The rearrangement links TRBV6-1 to TRBJ2-1; no definite D call. The CDR3 loop spans 15 amino acids. Germline assignment: CDR1 MNHNS and CDR2 SASEGT. The V and J ends lost 7 bases and 6 bases respectively, with 19 bases between them. Here the CDR3 reads CASTSSLFGINEQFF. The CDR3 DNA is TGTGCCAGCACAAGTAGTCTTTTCGGTATCAATGAGCAGTTCTTC.